The 26 T cell receptor beta chains listed next were all sequenced from one sample in a study of CD8+ T cells in alopecia areata. Isolated RNA was reverse transcribed into cDNA used as the sequencing template. Sequencing was performed with immunoSEQ multiplex PCR; in TCRdb, only in-frame clones are kept and a portion is missing. The sample lists 120,000 or so clones, about 50% occurring once. Material: NKG2D-low CD8+ T cells sorted from blood. These receptors originate from a human donor with alopecia areata.

This clone was observed a few times. The rearrangement uses TRBV28 and TRBJ2-1; 11 positions agree with TRBD2. V trimming: 8 bases; J trimming: 15 bases; junction bases outside the gene matches: 24. This CDR3 region has 17 residues. The germline V gene encodes CDR1 MDHEN and CDR2 SYDVKM. The CDR3 DNA reads as TGTGCCAGCCAAACCCTCGTAACCGGGGGCACTAGCGGGAGAACGTTCTTC. Its protein product is CASQTLVTGGTSGRTFF.

This clone was found a few times. The rearrangement links TRBV5-1 to TRBJ2-7; D might be TRBD1 or TRBD2, each matching 5 bases. Deletions cut 5 bases from V and 7 bases from J, with 16 bases between. Germline loops: CDR1 SGHRS, CDR2 YFSETQ. The CDR3 spans 13 residues. The DNA for the CDR3 is TGCGCCAGCAGATCTGGGACGGAACGTGAGCAGTACTTC. As protein: CASRSGTEREQYF.

In its sample, this clone was seen a few times. V usage is TRBV29-1 and J usage is TRBJ2-1; a weak D match, TRBD1 (5 bases). The V end was cut by 1 base, the J end by 6 bases, with 13 bases between. Germline CDR1 SQVTM, CDR2 ANQGSEA. This CDR3 region has 14 residues. The DNA of the CDR3 is TGCAGCGTTGAAGGGGGCGAGGAATCCAATGAGCAGTTCTTC. Its translation: CSVEGGEESNEQFF.

There are a few counts of this clone. The CDR3 DNA reads TGCAGCGTTCATCGAACTGACAGATCAACCTACGAGCAGTACTTC. Translation: CSVHRTDRSTYEQYF. V gene TRBV29-1 combines with J gene TRBJ2-7, with D perhaps TRBD1 (5 bases). Germline loops: CDR1 SQVTM, CDR2 ANQGSEA. This CDR3 is 15 amino acids long. Trimming shortened V by 5 bases and J by 2 bases, and 19 bases separated the two germline ends.

The rearrangement uses TRBV27 and TRBJ2-7; 10 positions match TRBD1. Germline CDR1 and CDR2: MNHEY and SMNVEV (reference sequence). The V and J ends lost 5 bases and 4 bases, in that order; junction bases with no gene match: 5. CDR3 length: 14 residues. The CDR3 loop reads CASSPGTGEYEQYF. DNA of the CDR3: TGTGCCAGCAGTCCAGGGACAGGGGAGTACGAGCAGTACTTC.

This clone was recorded a few times. This rearrangement joins TRBV29-1 to TRBJ2-3, with D unresolved. The CDR3 sequence is 14 residues long. The V gene lost 5 bases and the J gene lost 0 bases, with 12 bases spanning the gap. Per the germline V gene, CDR1 is SQVTM and CDR2 is ANQGSEA. CDR3 in amino acids: CSVNLGPSTDTQYF. The CDR3 coding sequence is TGCAGCGTTAATCTAGGGCCTAGCACAGATACGCAGTATTTT.

The chain joins TRBV25-1 to TRBJ2-7; D unclear. Germline assignment: CDR1 MGHDK and CDR2 SYGVNS. V was shortened by 0 bases and J by 6 bases, with 12 bases between the two germline ends. CDR3 length: 14 amino acids. CDR3 protein: CASSEYPETAEQYF. The CDR3 nucleotides are TGTGCCAGCAGTGAATATCCTGAGACGGCCGAGCAGTACTTC.

This clone appeared a few times. V usage is TRBV7-9 and J usage is TRBJ2-7, with D perhaps given as TRBD1 or TRBD2 (5 bases each). V dropped 6 bases and J dropped 2 bases, with 17 bases sitting between them. This CDR3 comprises 15 residues. Germline values: CDR1 SEHNR, CDR2 FQNEAQ (reference sequence). The CDR3 DNA reads TGTGCCAGCAGTTCCGGGACGGACAATGCCTACGAGCAGTACTTC. Translating it yields CASSSGTDNAYEQYF.

V usage is TRBV29-1 and J usage is TRBJ2-1, with D possibly TRBD1 on 6 matching bases. CDR3 size: 14 residues. Germline loops: CDR1 SQVTM, CDR2 ANQGSEA. V lost 0 bases and J 8 bases, leaving 14 bases between the germline ends. The CDR3: CSVEDAGVGDEQFF. The CDR3, as DNA: TGCAGCGTTGAAGATGCAGGGGTAGGCGATGAGCAGTTCTTC.

This clone was picked up a small number of times. Different DNA sequences within this sample yield the same CDR3. The rearrangement links TRBV29-1 to TRBJ2-7; TRBD1 aligns across 10 bases. The germline CDR1 and CDR2 sequences are SQVTM and ANQGSEA. This CDR3 contains 14 residues. V shed 4 bases and J 2 bases; nucleotides not matched to a gene: 5. The CDR3 spells CSVGSGTGAYEQYF. The DNA of the CDR3 is TGCAGCGTTGGCTCCGGGACAGGGGCCTACGAGCAGTACTTC.

CDR3 loop: CSATSTEQFF. Here the CDR3 DNA reads TGCAGTGCTACCTCTACCGAGCAGTTCTTC. The chain links TRBV20-1 to TRBJ2-1; D not certain. The CDR3 extends over 10 amino acids. Germline CDR1 and CDR2: DFQATT and SNEGSKA (reference sequence). The ends were cut back, 4 bases at V and 10 bases at J, with 8 bases in the middle.

The genes are TRBV2 and TRBJ1-2; weak D call: TRBD1 (5 bases). Germline V gives CDR1 SNHLY, CDR2 FYNNEI. The V and J ends lost 8 bases and 7 bases respectively, with 17 bases between them. CDR3 length equals 13 residues. The CDR3 region is CASFRDPGGGYTF. CDR3 in DNA: TGTGCCAGCTTTCGGGACCCCGGTGGTGGCTACACCTTC.

This clone was detected only once. The genes are TRBV2 and TRBJ1-6, with a weak D call TRBD1 (6 bases). V lost 8 bases and J lost 3, with 14 bases in between. Looked up from germline, CDR1 is SNHLY and CDR2 is FYNNEI. The CDR3 runs to 15 residues. CDR3 amino acids: CASYLGANYNSPLHF. The CDR3 DNA follows: TGTGCCAGCTACCTGGGGGCCAACTATAATTCACCCCTCCACTTT.

The chain couples TRBV4-1 to TRBJ2-1, with 11 bases that match TRBD2. The CDR3 runs 17 residues. Germline V gene sequence: CDR1 MGHRA, CDR2 YSYEKL. Losses at the gene ends were 3 bases for V and 1 base for J; bases not matched to a gene: 5. The CDR3 DNA reads as TGCGCCAGCAGCCAGGCTAGCGGGGGGAAGTCCTACAATGAGCAGTTCTTC. Amino acids: CASSQASGGKSYNEQFF.

The chain carries TRBV28 and TRBJ2-1, with 13 bases fitting TRBD2. Unmatched junction bases numbered 2, after V lost 2 bases and J lost 7 bases. Germline CDR1 and CDR2: MDHEN and SYDVKM. The CDR3 contains 15 residues. CDR3 in DNA: TGTGCCAGCAGTTTACTACTAGCGGGAGGGAATGAGCAGTTCTTC. Its translation: CASSLLLAGGNEQFF.

This clone was observed a handful of times. The V gene is TRBV14, the J gene TRBJ2-1; maybe TRBD2 (5 bases). V was shortened by 4 bases and J by 0 bases, with 10 bases between the two germline ends. Per germline, CDR1 SGHDN and CDR2 FVKESK. This CDR3 has 15 residues. This CDR3 is CASSLGLSSYNEQFF. CDR3 DNA sequence: TGTGCCAGCAGCCTTGGACTGAGCTCCTACAATGAGCAGTTCTTC.

The rearrangement joins TRBV27 to TRBJ2-6; weak D call: TRBD1 (6 bases). Germline V lookup: CDR1 MNHEY, CDR2 SMNVEV (reference sequence). The length of the CDR3 is 17 residues. Trimming shortened V by 8 bases and J by 0 bases, and 17 bases separated the two germline ends. The CDR3: CASLPGAPLSGANVLTF. CDR3 in DNA: TGTGCCAGCCTACCAGGGGCACCCCTCTCTGGGGCCAACGTCCTGACTTTC.

V usage is TRBV27 and J usage is TRBJ2-5, with 9 bases aligning to TRBD2. The ends lost 7 bases at V and 2 bases at J; junction bases unmatched: 5. The germline V gene has CDR1 MNHEY and CDR2 SMNVEV (reference sequence). The CDR3 is 14 residues long. Here the CDR3 reads CASNRAGGQETQYF. The CDR3 DNA reads as TGTGCCAGCAACCGAGCGGGGGGACAAGAGACCCAGTACTTC.

This clone was seen more than once but under ten times. Other DNA sequences in this sample translate to the same CDR3. The chain recombines TRBV2 with TRBJ2-2, with D hard to call. The CDR3 is 10 amino acids. V was shortened by 6 bases and J by 7 bases, with 3 bases between the two germline ends. Germline V CDR1 and CDR2: SNHLY, FYNNEI. The CDR3 protein is CASSGGELFF. The CDR3 region has the DNA TGTGCCAGCAGCGGCGGGGAGCTGTTTTTT.

This clone appeared a few times. J is TRBJ2-1 and V is TRBV11-2; perhaps D is TRBD1 or TRBD2 (5 bases each). Trimming took off 4 bases at V and 7 bases at J, with 8 bases between the two ends. The CDR3 covers 12 residues. The germline V gene encodes CDR1 SGHAT and CDR2 FQNNGV. The CDR3 loop reads CASSWDPNEQFF. CDR3 sequence (DNA): TGTGCCAGCAGCTGGGACCCAAATGAGCAGTTCTTC.

In this sample, this clone turned up a few times. The chain links TRBV4-1 to TRBJ2-5; D uncertain. CDR1 and CDR2 (germline): MGHRA, YSYEKL. The CDR3 has 15 residues. V lost 0 bases and J 7 bases, leaving 15 bases between the germline ends. CDR3 nucleotide sequence: TGCGCCAGCAGCCAAGAGGGGTCCCCCGCCGGGACCCAGTACTTC. Translating gives CASSQEGSPAGTQYF.

The CDR3 DNA is TGTGCCAGCAGCTTAGGACTAGCGGGCTTGAATGAGCAGTTCTTC. Translated: CASSLGLAGLNEQFF. This chain connects TRBV27 to TRBJ2-1; 11 bases map to TRBD2. Germline CDR1 is MNHEY and CDR2 is SMNVEV (reference sequence). This CDR3 region has 15 residues. V lost 6 bases to trimming and J lost 7 bases; unmatched junction nucleotides: 8.

The rearrangement links TRBV29-1 to TRBJ1-2, with D possibly TRBD1 on 6 matching bases. Germline CDR1 SQVTM, CDR2 ANQGSEA. Trimming removed 6 bases at V and 3 bases at J, with 11 bases between. There are 12 residues in the CDR3. CDR3 sequence reads: CSVQQGDYGYTF. The DNA of the CDR3 is TGCAGCGTGCAACAGGGAGACTATGGCTACACCTTC. The full variable domain, in which reference TRBV29-1 and TRBJ1-2 provide the parts outside the CDR3, is SAVISQKPSRDICQRGTSLTIQCQVDSQVTMMFWYRQQPGQSLTLIATANQGSEATYESGFVIDKFPISRPNLTFSTLTVSNMSPEDSSIYLCSVQQGDYGYTFGSGTRLTVV.

This chain links TRBV29-1 with TRBJ1-2, with D possibly being TRBD1 (6 bases). CDR1 is SQVTM, CDR2 ANQGSEA, per germline. The CDR3 is 13 amino acids. The V end was cut by 1 base, the J end by 7 bases, with 13 bases between. The CDR3 spells CSVEVGQRRGYTF. The CDR3 bases are TGCAGCGTTGAAGTTGGACAGCGGCGTGGCTACACCTTC.

V gene TRBV27 combines with J gene TRBJ2-7; 10 nucleotides match TRBD1. V lost 4 bases, J lost 3 bases, and 6 bases stayed unmatched. The CDR3 contains 15 residues. CDR1 and CDR2 from the germline V gene are MNHEY and SMNVEV (reference sequence). CDR3 sequence: CASSSRGTGDYEQYF. In nucleotides, the CDR3 is TGTGCCAGCAGTTCCAGGGGGACAGGGGACTACGAGCAGTACTTC.

The J gene is TRBJ2-1, the V gene TRBV4-1; no definite D call. The CDR3 extends over 13 amino acids. Germline V gene sequence: CDR1 MGHRA, CDR2 YSYEKL. With 2 bases removed from V and 6 bases from J, the gap between germline ends came to 8 bases. The CDR3 nucleotides are TGCGCCAGCAGCCAACGGATTCCCAATGAGCAGTTCTTC. It translates to CASSQRIPNEQFF.